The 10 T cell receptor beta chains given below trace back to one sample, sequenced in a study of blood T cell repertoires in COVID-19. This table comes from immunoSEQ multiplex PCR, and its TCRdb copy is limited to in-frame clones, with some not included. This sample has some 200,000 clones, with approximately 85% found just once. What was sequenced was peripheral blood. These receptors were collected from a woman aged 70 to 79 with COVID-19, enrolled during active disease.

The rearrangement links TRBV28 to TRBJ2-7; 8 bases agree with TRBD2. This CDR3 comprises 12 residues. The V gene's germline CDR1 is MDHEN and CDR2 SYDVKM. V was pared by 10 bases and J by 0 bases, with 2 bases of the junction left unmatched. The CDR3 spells CATRGGSYEQYF. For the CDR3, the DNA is TGTGCCACCCGGGGGGGCTCCTACGAGCAGTACTTC.

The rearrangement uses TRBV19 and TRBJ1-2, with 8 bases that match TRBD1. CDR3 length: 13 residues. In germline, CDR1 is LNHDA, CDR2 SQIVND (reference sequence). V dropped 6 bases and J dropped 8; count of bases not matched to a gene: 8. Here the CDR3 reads CASSRDRGRGYTF. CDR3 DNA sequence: TGTGCCAGTAGCCGAGACAGGGGAAGGGGCTACACCTTC.

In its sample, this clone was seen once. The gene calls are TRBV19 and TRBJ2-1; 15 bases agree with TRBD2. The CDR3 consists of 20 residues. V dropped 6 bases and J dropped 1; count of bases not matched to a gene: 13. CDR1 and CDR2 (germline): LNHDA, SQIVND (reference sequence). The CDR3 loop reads CASSDFTGLAGGRSYNEQFF. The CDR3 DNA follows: TGTGCCAGTAGCGACTTTACGGGACTAGCGGGAGGAAGGTCCTACAATGAGCAGTTCTTC.

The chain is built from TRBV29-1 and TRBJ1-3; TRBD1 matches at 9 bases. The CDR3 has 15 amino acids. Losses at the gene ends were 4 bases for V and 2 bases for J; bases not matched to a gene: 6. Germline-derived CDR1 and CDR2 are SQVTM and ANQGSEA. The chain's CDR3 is CSVGEQGAPGNTIYF. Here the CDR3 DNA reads TGCAGCGTTGGAGAACAGGGGGCCCCTGGAAACACCATATATTTT.

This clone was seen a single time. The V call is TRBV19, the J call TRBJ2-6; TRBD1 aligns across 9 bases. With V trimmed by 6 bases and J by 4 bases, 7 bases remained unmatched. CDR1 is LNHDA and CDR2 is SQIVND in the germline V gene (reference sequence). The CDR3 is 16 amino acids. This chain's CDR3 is CASRNYRGPGANVLTF. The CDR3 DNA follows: TGTGCCAGTAGGAACTACAGGGGGCCCGGGGCCAACGTCCTGACTTTC.

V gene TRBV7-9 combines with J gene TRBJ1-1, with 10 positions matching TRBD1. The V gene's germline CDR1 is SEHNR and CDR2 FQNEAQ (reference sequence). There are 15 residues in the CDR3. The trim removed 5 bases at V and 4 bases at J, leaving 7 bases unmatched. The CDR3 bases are TGTGCCAGCAGCGCGACAGGGGGCGCGGGCACTGAAGCTTTCTTT. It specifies CASSATGGAGTEAFF.

CDR3 protein: CASSSGLAGGRLADTQYF. The CDR3 DNA follows: TGTGCCAGCAGCTCGGGACTAGCGGGAGGGCGATTGGCAGATACGCAGTATTTT. V is TRBV5-4 and J is TRBJ2-3, with 16 bases identical to TRBD2. The trim removed 3 bases at V and 4 bases at J, leaving 8 bases unmatched. The CDR3 consists of 18 residues. Per germline, CDR1 SGHNT and CDR2 YYREEE (reference sequence). The complete variable domain, with remaining parts taken from reference TRBV5-4 and TRBJ2-3, reads ETGVTQSPTHLIKTRGQQVTLRCSSQSGHNTVSWYQQALGQGPQFIFQYYREEENGRGNFPPRFSGLQFPNYSSELNVNALELDDSALYLCASSSGLAGGRLADTQYFGPGTRLTVL.

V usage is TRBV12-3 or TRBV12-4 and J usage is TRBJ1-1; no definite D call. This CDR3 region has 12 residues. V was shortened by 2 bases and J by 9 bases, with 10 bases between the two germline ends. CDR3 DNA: TGTGCCAGCAGTTTACTGTCCGGGAAAGCTTTCTTT. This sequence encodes CASSLLSGKAFF.

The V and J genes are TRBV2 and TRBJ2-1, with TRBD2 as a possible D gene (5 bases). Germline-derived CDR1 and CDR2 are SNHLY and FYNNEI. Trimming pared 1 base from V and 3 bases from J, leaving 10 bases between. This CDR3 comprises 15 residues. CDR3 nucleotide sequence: TGTGCCAGCAGTGAAGTCGCGGGTATCTACAATGAGCAGTTCTTC. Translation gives CASSEVAGIYNEQFF.

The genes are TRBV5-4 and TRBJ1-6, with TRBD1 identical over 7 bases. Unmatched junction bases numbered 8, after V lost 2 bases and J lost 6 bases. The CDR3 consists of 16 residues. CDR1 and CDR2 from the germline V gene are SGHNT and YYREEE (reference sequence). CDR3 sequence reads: CASSFLDRAFNSPLHF. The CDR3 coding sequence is TGTGCCAGCAGCTTCCTAGACAGGGCCTTTAATTCACCCCTCCACTTT.